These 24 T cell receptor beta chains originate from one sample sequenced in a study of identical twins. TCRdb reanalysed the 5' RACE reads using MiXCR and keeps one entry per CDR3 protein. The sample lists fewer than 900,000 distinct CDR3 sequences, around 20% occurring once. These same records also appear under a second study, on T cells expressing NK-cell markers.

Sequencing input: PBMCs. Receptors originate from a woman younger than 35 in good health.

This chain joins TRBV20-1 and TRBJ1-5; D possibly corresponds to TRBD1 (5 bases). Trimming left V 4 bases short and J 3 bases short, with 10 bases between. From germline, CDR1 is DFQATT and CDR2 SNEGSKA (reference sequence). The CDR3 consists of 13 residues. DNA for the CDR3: TGCAGTGCTATAGGGGTGGCCAATCAGCCCCAGCATTTT. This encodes CSAIGVANQPQHF.

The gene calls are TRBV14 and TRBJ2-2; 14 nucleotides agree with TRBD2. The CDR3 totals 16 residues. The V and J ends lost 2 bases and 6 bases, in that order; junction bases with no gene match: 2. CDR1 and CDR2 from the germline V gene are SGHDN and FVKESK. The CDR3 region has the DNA TGTGCCAGCAGCCAATCGACTAGCGGGGGGGCCGGGGAGCTGTTTTTT. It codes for CASSQSTSGGAGELFF.

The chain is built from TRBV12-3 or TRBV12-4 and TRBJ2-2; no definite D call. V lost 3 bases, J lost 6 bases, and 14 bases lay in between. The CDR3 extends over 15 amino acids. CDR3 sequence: CASSFLLAQPGELFF. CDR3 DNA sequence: TGTGCCAGCAGTTTCCTCCTGGCCCAGCCCGGGGAGCTGTTTTTT.

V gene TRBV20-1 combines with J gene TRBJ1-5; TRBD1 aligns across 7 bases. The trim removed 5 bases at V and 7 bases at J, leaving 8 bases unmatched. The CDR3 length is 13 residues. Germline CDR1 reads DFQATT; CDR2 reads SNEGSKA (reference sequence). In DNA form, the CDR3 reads TGCAGTGCTCAATCGACAGGGCGCCAGCCCCAGCATTTT. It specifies CSAQSTGRQPQHF.

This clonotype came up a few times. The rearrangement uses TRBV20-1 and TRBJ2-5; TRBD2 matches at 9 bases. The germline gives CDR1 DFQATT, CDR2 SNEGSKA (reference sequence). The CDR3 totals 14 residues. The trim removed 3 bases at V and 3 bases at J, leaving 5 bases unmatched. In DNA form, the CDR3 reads TGCAGTGCTAGCCGCCCTAGCGGGAAAGAGACCCAGTACTTC. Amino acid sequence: CSASRPSGKETQYF.

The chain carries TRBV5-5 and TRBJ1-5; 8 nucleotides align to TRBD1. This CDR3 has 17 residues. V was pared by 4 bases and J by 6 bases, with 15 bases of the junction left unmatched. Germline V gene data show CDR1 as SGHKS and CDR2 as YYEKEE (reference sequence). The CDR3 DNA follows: TGTGCCAGCAGCCGAGGGCAGGGGGCTGGTACTCGTCAGCCCCAGCATTTT. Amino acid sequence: CASSRGQGAGTRQPQHF.

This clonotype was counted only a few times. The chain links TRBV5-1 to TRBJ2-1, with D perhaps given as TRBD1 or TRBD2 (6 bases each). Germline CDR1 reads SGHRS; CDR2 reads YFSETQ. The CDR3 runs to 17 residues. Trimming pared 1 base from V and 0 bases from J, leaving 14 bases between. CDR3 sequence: CASSLFGGPSSYNEQFF. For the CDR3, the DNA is TGCGCCAGCAGCTTGTTCGGGGGCCCGAGCTCCTACAATGAGCAGTTCTTC.

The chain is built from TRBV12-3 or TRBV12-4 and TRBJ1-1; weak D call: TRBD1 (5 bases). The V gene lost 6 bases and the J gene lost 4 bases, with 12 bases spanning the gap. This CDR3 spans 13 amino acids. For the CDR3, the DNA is TGTGCCAGCAGCTTACAGGTTTTCACTGAAGCTTTCTTT. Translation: CASSLQVFTEAFF.

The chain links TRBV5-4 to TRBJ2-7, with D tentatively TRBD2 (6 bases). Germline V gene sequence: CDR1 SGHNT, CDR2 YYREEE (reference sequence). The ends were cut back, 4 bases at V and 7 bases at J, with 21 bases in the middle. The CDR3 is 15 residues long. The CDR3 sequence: CASSPRGGFDSEQYF. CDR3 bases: TGTGCCAGCAGCCCTAGGGGAGGCTTCGATTCGGAGCAGTACTTC.

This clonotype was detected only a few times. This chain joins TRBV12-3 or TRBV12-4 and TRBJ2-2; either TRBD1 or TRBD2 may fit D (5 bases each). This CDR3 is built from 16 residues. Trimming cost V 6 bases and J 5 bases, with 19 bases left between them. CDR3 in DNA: TGTGCCAGCAGAGGAAGTGGGGGACCTTGGACCGGGGAGCTGTTTTTT. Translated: CASRGSGGPWTGELFF.

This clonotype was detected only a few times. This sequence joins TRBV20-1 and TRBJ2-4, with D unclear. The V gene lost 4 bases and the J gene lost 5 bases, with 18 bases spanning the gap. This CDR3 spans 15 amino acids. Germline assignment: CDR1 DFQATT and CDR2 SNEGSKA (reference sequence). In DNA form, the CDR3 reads TGCAGTGCTACCCGTCTCGAAGGGATTGAAAACATTCAGTACTTC. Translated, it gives CSATRLEGIENIQYF.

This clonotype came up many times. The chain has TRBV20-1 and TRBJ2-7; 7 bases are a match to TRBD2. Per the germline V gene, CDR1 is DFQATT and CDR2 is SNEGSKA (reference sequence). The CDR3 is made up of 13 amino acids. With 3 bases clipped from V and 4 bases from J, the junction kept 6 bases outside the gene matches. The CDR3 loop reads CSARAGVKYEQYF. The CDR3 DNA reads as TGCAGTGCTAGGGCGGGAGTTAAGTACGAGCAGTACTTC.

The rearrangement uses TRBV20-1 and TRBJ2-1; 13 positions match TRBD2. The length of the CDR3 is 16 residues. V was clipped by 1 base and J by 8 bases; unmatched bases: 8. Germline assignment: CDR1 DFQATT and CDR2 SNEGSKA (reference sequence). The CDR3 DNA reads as TGCAGTGCTAGAGGGCCGGGACTAGCGGGAAGGGATGAGCAGTTCTTC. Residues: CSARGPGLAGRDEQFF.

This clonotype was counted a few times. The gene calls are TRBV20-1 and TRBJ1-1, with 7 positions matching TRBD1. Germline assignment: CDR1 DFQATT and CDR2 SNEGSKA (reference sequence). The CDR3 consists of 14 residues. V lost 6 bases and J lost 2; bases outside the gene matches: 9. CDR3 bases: TGCAGTGCACCGGAGGGGACAGTAAACACTGAAGCTTTCTTT. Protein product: CSAPEGTVNTEAFF.

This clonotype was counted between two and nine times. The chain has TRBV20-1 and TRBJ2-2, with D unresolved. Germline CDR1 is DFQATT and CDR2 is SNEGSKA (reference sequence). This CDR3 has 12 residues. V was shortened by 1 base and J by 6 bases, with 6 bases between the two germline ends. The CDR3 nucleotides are TGCAGTGCTAGAGGCTTCCCCGGGGAGCTGTTTTTT. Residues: CSARGFPGELFF.

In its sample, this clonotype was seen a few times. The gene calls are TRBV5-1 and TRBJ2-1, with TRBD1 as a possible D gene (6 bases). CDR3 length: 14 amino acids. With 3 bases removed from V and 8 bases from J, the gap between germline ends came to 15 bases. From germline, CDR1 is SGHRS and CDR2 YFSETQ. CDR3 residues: CASSSNRVGDEQFF. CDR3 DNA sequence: TGCGCCAGCAGCTCCAACAGGGTCGGGGATGAGCAGTTCTTC.

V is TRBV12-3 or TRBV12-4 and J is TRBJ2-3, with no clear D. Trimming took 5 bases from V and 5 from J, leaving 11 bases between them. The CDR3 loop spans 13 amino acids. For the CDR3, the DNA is TGTGCCAGCAGTCCACCTATCGTAGATACGCAGTATTTT. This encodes CASSPPIVDTQYF.

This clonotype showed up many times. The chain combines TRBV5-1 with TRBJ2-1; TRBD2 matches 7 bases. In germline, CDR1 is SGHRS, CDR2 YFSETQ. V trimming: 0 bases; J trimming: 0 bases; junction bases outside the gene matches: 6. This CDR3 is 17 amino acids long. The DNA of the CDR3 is TGCGCCAGCAGCTTGGTCTTCGGGAGGAGCTCCTACAATGAGCAGTTCTTC. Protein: CASSLVFGRSSYNEQFF.

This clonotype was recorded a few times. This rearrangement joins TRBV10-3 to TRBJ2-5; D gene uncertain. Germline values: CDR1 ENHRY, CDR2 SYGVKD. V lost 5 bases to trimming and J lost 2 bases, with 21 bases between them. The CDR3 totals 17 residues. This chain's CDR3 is CAISTPGSVALQETQYF. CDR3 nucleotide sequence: TGTGCCATCAGTACCCCGGGCTCCGTGGCGTTACAAGAGACCCAGTACTTC.

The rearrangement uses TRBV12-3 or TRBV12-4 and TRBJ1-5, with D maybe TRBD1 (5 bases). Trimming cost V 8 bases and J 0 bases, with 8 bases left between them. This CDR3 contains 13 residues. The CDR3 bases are TGTGCCAGCCGGGGGTATAGCAATCAGCCCCAGCATTTT. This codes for CASRGYSNQPQHF.

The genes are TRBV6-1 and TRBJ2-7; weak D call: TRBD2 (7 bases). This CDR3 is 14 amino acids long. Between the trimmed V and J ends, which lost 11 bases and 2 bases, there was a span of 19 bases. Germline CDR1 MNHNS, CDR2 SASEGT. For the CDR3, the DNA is TGTGCCGTGGCCCGGGCGGGGGCAGCCTACGAGCAGTACTTC. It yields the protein CAVARAGAAYEQYF.

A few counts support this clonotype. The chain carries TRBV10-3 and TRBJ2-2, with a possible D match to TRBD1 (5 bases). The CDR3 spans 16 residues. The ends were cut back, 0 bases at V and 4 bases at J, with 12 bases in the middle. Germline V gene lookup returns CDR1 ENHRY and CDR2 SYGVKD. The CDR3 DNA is TGTGCCATCAGTGAGTCCAAATGGGGCCTCACCGGGGAGCTGTTTTTT. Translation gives CAISESKWGLTGELFF.

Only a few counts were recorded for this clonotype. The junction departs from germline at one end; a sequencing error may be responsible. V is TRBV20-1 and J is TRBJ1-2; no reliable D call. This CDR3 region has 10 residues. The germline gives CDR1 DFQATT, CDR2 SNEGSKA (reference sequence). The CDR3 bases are TGCAGTGCTAGGGTCCCGGTTCTTTCCTTC. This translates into CSARVPVLSF.

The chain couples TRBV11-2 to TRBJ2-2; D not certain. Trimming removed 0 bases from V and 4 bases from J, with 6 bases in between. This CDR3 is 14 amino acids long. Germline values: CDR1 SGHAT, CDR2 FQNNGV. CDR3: CASSLEFSTGELFF. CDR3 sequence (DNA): TGTGCCAGCAGCTTAGAATTTTCCACCGGGGAGCTGTTTTTT. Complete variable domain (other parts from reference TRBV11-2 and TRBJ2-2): EAGVAQSPRYKIIEKRQSVAFWCNPISGHATLYWYQQILGQGPKLLIQFQNNGVVDDSQLPKDRFSAERLKGVDSTLKIQPAKLEDSAVYLCASSLEFSTGELFFGEGSRLTVL.